Listed here are 12 T cell receptor beta chains from one sample, sequenced in a study of radiation and T cells in renal cell carcinoma. Clones were sequenced by immunoSEQ multiplex PCR, and TCRdb holds only the in-frame ones, with some missing. Of tens of thousands of clones listed, 70% to 90% are singletons. Time point defined: blood 4 weeks post-SBRT, at nephrectomy. Specified treatment: 15 Gy SBRT to primary tumor, nephrectomy 4 weeks later. This specimen was blood, taken from a patient whose treatment included radiotherapy and nephrectomy. The receptors stem from a man aged 50 to 59 with renal cell carcinoma.

The chain is built from TRBV25-1 and TRBJ2-1; D assignment may be TRBD1 or TRBD2 (5 bases each). Germline values: CDR1 MGHDK, CDR2 SYGVNS. V was shortened by 6 bases and J by 9 bases, with 21 bases between the two germline ends. The CDR3 is 15 residues long. DNA of the CDR3: TGTGCCAGCAGCAGCCTCACAGGAGGTCTCCGTGAGCAGTTCTTC. It yields the protein CASSSLTGGLREQFF.

This chain uses TRBV6-6 with TRBJ1-5; D is undetermined. Germline V gene sequence: CDR1 MNHNY, CDR2 SVGAGI (reference sequence). Trimming stripped 6 bases from V and 9 bases from J, with 21 bases between. This CDR3 contains 15 residues. The CDR3 here is CASRRISSQSRPQHF. DNA for the CDR3: TGTGCCAGCAGACGAATTAGCAGCCAGTCGCGGCCCCAGCATTTT.

This clone has only a few counts. The V call is TRBV9, the J call TRBJ1-1, with a weak D call TRBD1 (5 bases). CDR1 and CDR2 from the germline V gene are SGDLS and YYNGEE. This CDR3 spans 15 amino acids. Trimming took off 4 bases at V and 3 bases at J, with 16 bases between the two ends. As DNA, the CDR3 is TGTGCCAGCAGCCAGCACGGGGAGGGGTACACTGAAGCTTTCTTT. This sequence encodes CASSQHGEGYTEAFF.

The gene calls are TRBV11-2 and TRBJ2-1; D is unclear. V shed 1 base and J shed 0 bases, with 7 bases lying between them. Germline V gene data show CDR1 as SGHAT and CDR2 as FQNNGV. CDR3 length: 15 residues. The DNA for the CDR3 is TGTGCCAGCAGCTTAGCTGCACCCTCCTACAATGAGCAGTTCTTC. Its translation: CASSLAAPSYNEQFF.

The chain recombines TRBV11-1 with TRBJ2-1; 11 bases agree with TRBD2. Germline CDR1 and CDR2: SGHAT and FQDESV (reference sequence). Trimming cost V 3 bases and J 9 bases; bases outside gene matches: 7. CDR3 size: 15 residues. The CDR3 DNA reads TGTGCCAGCAGCTTGATACTAGCGGGAGCGAGTGAGCAGTTCTTC. Translating gives CASSLILAGASEQFF.

J is TRBJ1-4 and V is TRBV4-1; D might be TRBD1 (5 bases). This CDR3 has 16 residues. CDR1 is MGHRA, CDR2 YSYEKL, per germline. V lost 0 bases and J lost 5, with 13 bases in between. CDR3: CASSQDRDSQNEKLFF. DNA of the CDR3: TGCGCCAGCAGCCAAGATCGAGACAGCCAGAATGAAAAACTGTTTTTT.

This clone occurred a few times. The V call is TRBV9, the J call TRBJ2-3, with D possibly being TRBD1 or TRBD2 (5 bases each). The V gene lost 4 bases and the J gene lost 5 bases, with 17 bases spanning the gap. CDR3 size: 15 residues. The germline CDR1 and CDR2 sequences are SGDLS and YYNGEE. CDR3 sequence: CASSFTGTRGDTQYF. CDR3 bases: TGTGCCAGCAGCTTTACCGGGACCCGGGGAGATACGCAGTATTTT.

V is TRBV13 and J is TRBJ2-1; possible D gene TRBD1, 6 bases. Germline-derived CDR1 and CDR2 are PRHDT and FYEKMQ (reference sequence). Trimming took off 5 bases at V and 8 bases at J, with 22 bases between the two ends. The length of the CDR3 is 16 residues. Here the CDR3 DNA reads TGTGCCAGCAGCGGGAACAGGGACCCTGTTGTGGATGAGCAGTTCTTC. Its protein is CASSGNRDPVVDEQFF.

V is TRBV4-3 and J is TRBJ2-7; 7 nucleotides match TRBD1. Germline lookup yields CDR1 LGHNA and CDR2 YSLEER. Unmatched junction bases numbered 10, after V lost 5 bases and J lost 6 bases. The CDR3 length is 14 residues. The chain's CDR3 is CASSSTRQGLEQYF. The CDR3 region has the DNA TGCGCCAGCAGCTCCACACGACAGGGTCTCGAGCAGTACTTC.

The chain has TRBV5-1 and TRBJ2-5; 10 positions match TRBD1. The CDR3 has 15 amino acids. V was pared by 4 bases and J by 2 bases, with 5 bases of the junction left unmatched. Germline values: CDR1 SGHRS, CDR2 YFSETQ. In DNA form, the CDR3 reads TGCGCCAGCAGCACGGGACAGGGGACTCAAGAGACCCAGTACTTC. It encodes CASSTGQGTQETQYF.

This clone came up a few times. The V gene is TRBV27, the J gene TRBJ1-4; 8 bases line up with TRBD1. CDR1 is MNHEY, CDR2 SMNVEV, per germline (reference sequence). V trimming: 5 bases; J trimming: 0 bases; junction bases outside the gene matches: 20. The CDR3 spans 21 residues. CDR3 residues: CASSRSWGRDRRLSTNEKLFF. The CDR3 DNA follows: TGTGCCAGCAGTCGCAGTTGGGGTCGGGACAGGAGACTTTCAACTAATGAAAAACTGTTTTTT.

This sequence joins TRBV5-1 and TRBJ1-2; D gene ambiguous. This CDR3 contains 13 residues. Trimming removed 2 bases from V and 4 bases from J, with 9 bases in between. The germline V gene has CDR1 SGHRS and CDR2 YFSETQ. CDR3: CASSFGRLYGYTF. The CDR3 nucleotides read TGCGCCAGCAGCTTCGGACGGCTCTATGGCTACACCTTC.